This T cell receptor (beta chain) was identified during a study of cytomegalovirus exposure and HLA in healthy donors. Overall study: Within an early data release were roughly 90 million unique TCRs drawn from HLA-typed donors. Study-wide results and limits: As a later analysis showed, several of the most significant clusters appeared to be linked to common viral pathogens. Later analysis identified about 18,000 TCR beta sequences associated with HLA alleles, using a false discovery rate threshold of 0.05.

In the PCR, 60 Vbeta and 13 Jbeta primers were used. Libraries were prepared by immunoSEQ multiplex PCR; TCRdb keeps only in-frame clonotypes and omits some of them. The sample records roughly 68,000 clones, approximately 81% being singletons. As for this clone: Its cognate antigen is unknown.

CDR1 and CDR2 (germline): LNHNV, YYDKDF (reference sequence). V lost 0 bases to trimming and J lost 0 bases, with 12 bases between them. CDR3 length: 17 residues. The chain recombines TRBV15 with TRBJ1-3, with D possibly TRBD1 on 6 matching bases. The TCR sequence derives from a woman in her twenties or thirties in good health and CMV-seropositive. Sequenced sample: PBMCs. CDR3 sequence: CATSRDRGRGSGNTIYF. The CDR3 DNA follows: TGTGCCACCAGCAGAGATCGGGGCAGGGGCTCTGGAAACACCATATATTTT.